These 21 T cell receptor beta chains came from one sample sequenced in a study of a mutant IDH1 vaccine in newly diagnosed glioma. Antigen specificity for these receptors is unknown. Libraries were prepared by immunoSEQ multiplex PCR; TCRdb keeps only in-frame clonotypes and omits some of them. The sample lists roughly 120,000 clones; just under 80% were seen once. The time point denotes: week 11, during vaccination. Doses of 300 ug of mutant IDH1 20-mer peptide were given with topical imiquimod. This specimen consisted of PBMCs, obtained from a glioma patient whose treatment included an IDH1 peptide vaccine. These receptors all come from a middle-aged man with glioma.

V and J are TRBV9 and TRBJ1-3; maybe TRBD1 (6 bases). This CDR3 is 17 amino acids long. Germline V gene sequence: CDR1 SGDLS, CDR2 YYNGEE. V was cut by 4 bases and J by 3 bases, with 20 bases left in between. This chain's CDR3 is CASSPHTGGAGGNTIYF. The CDR3 DNA sequence: TGTGCCAGCAGCCCCCACACGGGGGGCGCCGGTGGAAACACCATATATTTT.

This chain uses TRBV5-1 with TRBJ2-1; D is perhaps TRBD2 (6 bases). Germline CDR1 SGHRS, CDR2 YFSETQ. CDR3 length: 15 residues. Between the trimmed V and J ends, which lost 3 bases and 0 bases, there was a span of 10 bases. CDR3 loop: CASSSAGPSYNEQFF. CDR3 sequence (DNA): TGCGCCAGCAGCTCAGCGGGCCCCTCCTACAATGAGCAGTTCTTC.

The V gene is TRBV30, the J gene TRBJ1-6, with D maybe TRBD1 (5 bases). This CDR3 has 15 residues. V was clipped by 4 bases and J by 5 bases, with 15 bases between them. Per germline, CDR1 GTSNPN and CDR2 SVGIG (reference sequence). Written as DNA, the CDR3 is TGTGCCTGGACCCCCCGGGACCTTAATAATTCACCCCTCCACTTT. This sequence encodes CAWTPRDLNNSPLHF. Full variable domain (outside the CDR3, taken from reference TRBV30 and TRBJ1-6): SQTIHQWPATLVQPVGSPLSLECTVEGTSNPNLYWYRQAAGRGLQLLFYSVGIGQISSEVPQNLSASRPQDRQFILSSKKLLLSDSGFYLCAWTPRDLNNSPLHFGNGTRLTVT.

The J gene is TRBJ2-7, the V gene TRBV5-4; D remains unclear. The V end was cut by 0 bases, the J end by 6 bases, with 10 bases between. This CDR3 spans 13 amino acids. The V gene's germline CDR1 is SGHNT and CDR2 YYREEE (reference sequence). As DNA, the CDR3 is TGTGCCAGCAGCTTGGAAGGGCGTCGCGAGCAGTACTTC. Its protein is CASSLEGRREQYF.

The V and J genes are TRBV5-1 and TRBJ2-3; no firm D call. Germline V lookup: CDR1 SGHRS, CDR2 YFSETQ. The V end lost 1 base, the J end lost 1 base, and 7 bases lay between the germline ends. The CDR3 covers 14 residues. The CDR3 sequence is CASSLQVGTDTQYF. The CDR3 coding sequence is TGCGCCAGCAGCTTGCAGGTTGGCACAGATACGCAGTATTTT.

The rearrangement joins TRBV25-1 to TRBJ2-7; no clear D gene. V lost 2 bases to trimming and J lost 2 bases, with 13 bases between them. Germline V CDR1 and CDR2: MGHDK, SYGVNS. The CDR3 sequence is 15 residues long. The CDR3 loop is CASSELVGKPYEQYF. The CDR3 DNA follows: TGTGCCAGCAGTGAACTGGTAGGGAAACCCTACGAGCAGTACTTC.

CDR3 amino acids: CASTATGGGYTF. The CDR3 DNA sequence: TGTGCCAGTACCGCGACAGGTGGCGGCTACACCTTC. The V call is TRBV19, the J call TRBJ1-2; tentatively, D is TRBD1 (6 bases). In germline, CDR1 is LNHDA, CDR2 SQIVND (reference sequence). V lost 7 bases and J lost 8, with 14 bases in between. The CDR3 has 12 residues.

The chain links TRBV5-4 to TRBJ2-7; D remains ambiguous. The CDR3 loop spans 15 amino acids. CDR1 and CDR2 from the germline V gene are SGHNT and YYREEE (reference sequence). The V end was cut by 0 bases, the J end by 0 bases, with 10 bases between. CDR3 nucleotide sequence: TGTGCCAGCAGCTTGGCTAAGGGTGTCTCCTACGAGCAGTACTTC. Its translation: CASSLAKGVSYEQYF.

The chain carries TRBV5-4 and TRBJ2-3, with 8 nucleotides matching TRBD2. This CDR3 comprises 16 residues. Germline values: CDR1 SGHNT, CDR2 YYREEE (reference sequence). The junction had 8 bases not matched to a gene; V was cut back by 3 bases and J by 2 bases. The CDR3 loop reads CASSSPGRAATDTQYF. CDR3 coding DNA: TGTGCCAGCAGCTCCCCCGGGAGGGCCGCCACAGATACGCAGTATTTT.

The CDR3 loop is CASSQDGPGQDSNQPQHF. CDR3 in DNA: TGTGCCAGCAGCCAAGATGGCCCGGGACAAGATAGCAATCAGCCCCAGCATTTT. The chain employs TRBV4-2 and TRBJ1-5; TRBD1 is a possible D gene (6 bases). The CDR3 loop spans 18 amino acids. V dropped 0 bases and J dropped 0 bases, with 15 bases sitting between them. Germline-derived CDR1 and CDR2 are LGHNA and YNFKEQ.

V gene TRBV2 combines with J gene TRBJ2-5; a weak D match, TRBD2 (6 bases). Germline loops: CDR1 SNHLY, CDR2 FYNNEI. V lost 8 bases and J lost 0, with 13 bases in between. The CDR3 length is 14 residues. In DNA, the CDR3 is TGTGCCAGCCGGGGCGGGGTGTACCAAGAGACCCAGTACTTC. This translates into CASRGGVYQETQYF.

V is TRBV15 and J is TRBJ2-1, with D hard to call. This CDR3 is built from 11 residues. CDR1 and CDR2 from the germline V gene are LNHNV and YYDKDF (reference sequence). Trimming removed 5 bases from V and 10 bases from J, with 9 bases in between. This chain's CDR3 is CATSSVREQFF. In nucleotides, the CDR3 is TGTGCCACCAGCTCCGTTAGGGAGCAGTTCTTC.

The J gene is TRBJ2-7, the V gene TRBV5-6; D ambiguous. The CDR3 spans 14 residues. V dropped 0 bases and J dropped 1 base, with 8 bases sitting between them. Germline V lookup: CDR1 SGHDT, CDR2 YYEEEE. The CDR3 DNA reads as TGTGCCAGCAGCTTGGGGGCCGCTTCCTACGAGCAGTACTTC. Its translation is CASSLGAASYEQYF.

The chain employs TRBV4-1 and TRBJ2-5, with TRBD1 matching over 8 bases. The J segment lost 2 bases and the V segment lost 0 bases, leaving 2 bases of the junction unmatched. Germline-derived CDR1 and CDR2 are MGHRA and YSYEKL. The CDR3 totals 15 residues. As DNA, the CDR3 is TGCGCCAGCAGCCAAGATGGGACAGGACAAGAGACCCAGTACTTC. This sequence encodes CASSQDGTGQETQYF.

This clone was seen once. This sequence joins TRBV19 and TRBJ1-1, with TRBD1 as a possible D gene (6 bases). CDR1 and CDR2 from the germline V gene are LNHDA and SQIVND (reference sequence). With 3 bases removed from V and 3 bases from J, the gap between germline ends came to 17 bases. The CDR3 is 16 amino acids. The CDR3 spells CASSIGRGREDTEAFF. The DNA for the CDR3 is TGTGCCAGTAGTATTGGCCGGGGGCGCGAGGACACTGAAGCTTTCTTT.

The chain employs TRBV7-8 and TRBJ2-7, with 10 nucleotides matching TRBD1. After removal of 5 bases from V and 0 bases from J, the junction contained 10 bases not matched to a gene. The CDR3 is made up of 17 amino acids. Germline CDR1 reads SGHVS; CDR2 reads FQNEAQ. The CDR3 DNA reads TGTGCCAGCAGCCCGACGACAGGGGGCTCCAGCTCCTACGAGCAGTACTTC. Amino acids: CASSPTTGGSSSYEQYF.

This clone was picked up a small number of times. In DNA form, the CDR3 reads TGTGCCAGCAGCCAGGGACTAGCTTGGAATGAGCAGTTCTTC. It codes for CASSQGLAWNEQFF. The rearrangement joins TRBV7-2 to TRBJ2-1, with TRBD2 matching 9 bases. The trim removed 5 bases at V and 7 bases at J, leaving 6 bases unmatched. The CDR3 spans 14 residues. The V gene's germline CDR1 is SGHTA and CDR2 FQGNSA.

The V gene is TRBV15, the J gene TRBJ2-1; possible D gene TRBD2, 5 bases. Trimming shortened V by 0 bases and J by 7 bases, and 22 bases separated the two germline ends. CDR3 length: 18 amino acids. The germline CDR1 and CDR2 sequences are LNHNV and YYDKDF (reference sequence). The CDR3 protein is CATSRDPPDEGDVNEQFF. The CDR3 DNA reads TGTGCCACCAGCAGAGATCCCCCAGACGAGGGAGATGTAAATGAGCAGTTCTTC. Together with reference TRBV15 and TRBJ2-1, the CDR3 gives the full variable domain: DAMVIQNPRYQVTQFGKPVTLSCSQTLNHNVMYWYQQKSSQAPKLLFHYYDKDFNNEADTPDNFQSRRPNTSFCFLDIRSPGLGDTAMYLCATSRDPPDEGDVNEQFFGPGTRLTVL.

J is TRBJ1-3 and V is TRBV18, with 10 bases fitting TRBD1. V lost 3 bases, J lost 0 bases, and 5 bases stayed unmatched. CDR1 is KGHSH, CDR2 LQKENI, per germline. This CDR3 contains 17 residues. The CDR3 sequence is CASSPGQGKSSGNTIYF. CDR3 nucleotide sequence: TGTGCCAGCTCACCGGGACAGGGGAAAAGCTCTGGAAACACCATATATTTT.

The chain has TRBV5-5 and TRBJ2-5, with D uncertain. V lost 1 base to trimming and J lost 5 bases, with 15 bases between them. Germline V gene lookup returns CDR1 SGHKS and CDR2 YYEKEE (reference sequence). The CDR3 covers 15 residues. CDR3 in DNA: TGTGCCAGCAGCTTGTTCCGGGCTCAAGGGGAGACCCAGTACTTC. It translates to CASSLFRAQGETQYF.

V gene TRBV5-1 combines with J gene TRBJ2-5; D may be TRBD1 (5 bases). Trimming stripped 0 bases from V and 3 bases from J, with 12 bases between. This CDR3 region has 15 residues. Per the germline V gene, CDR1 is SGHRS and CDR2 is YFSETQ. The CDR3 sequence is CASSLAWGREETQYF. In DNA form, the CDR3 reads TGCGCCAGCAGCTTGGCCTGGGGCAGAGAAGAGACCCAGTACTTC. Full variable domain (missing parts from reference TRBV5-1 and TRBJ2-5): KAGVTQTPRYLIKTRGQQVTLSCSPISGHRSVSWYQQTPGQGLQFLFEYFSETQRNKGNFPGRFSGRQFSNSRSEMNVSTLELGDSALYLCASSLAWGREETQYFGPGTRLLVL.